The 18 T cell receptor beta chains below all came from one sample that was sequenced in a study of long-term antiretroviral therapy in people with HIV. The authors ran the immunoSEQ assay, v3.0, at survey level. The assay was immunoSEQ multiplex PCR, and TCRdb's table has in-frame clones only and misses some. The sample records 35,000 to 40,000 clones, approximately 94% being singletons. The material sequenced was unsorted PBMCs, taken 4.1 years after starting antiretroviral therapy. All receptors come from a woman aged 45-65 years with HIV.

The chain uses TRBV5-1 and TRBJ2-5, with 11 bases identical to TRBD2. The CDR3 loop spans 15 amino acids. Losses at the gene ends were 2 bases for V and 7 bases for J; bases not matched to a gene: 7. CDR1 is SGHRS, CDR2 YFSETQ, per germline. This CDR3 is CASSFRLAGTGTQYF. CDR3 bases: TGCGCCAGCAGCTTCCGACTAGCGGGGACAGGGACCCAGTACTTC.

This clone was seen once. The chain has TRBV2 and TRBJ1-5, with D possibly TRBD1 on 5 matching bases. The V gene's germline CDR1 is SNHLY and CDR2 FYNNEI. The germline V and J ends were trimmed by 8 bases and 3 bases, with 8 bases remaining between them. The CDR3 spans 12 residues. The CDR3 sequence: CASGADNQPQHF. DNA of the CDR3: TGTGCCAGCGGGGCAGACAATCAGCCCCAGCATTTT.

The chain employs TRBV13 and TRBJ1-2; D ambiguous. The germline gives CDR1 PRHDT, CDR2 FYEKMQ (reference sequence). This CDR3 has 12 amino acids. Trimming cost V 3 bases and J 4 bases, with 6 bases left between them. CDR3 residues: CASSLKGYGYTF. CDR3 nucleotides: TGTGCCAGCAGCTTGAAAGGCTATGGCTACACCTTC.

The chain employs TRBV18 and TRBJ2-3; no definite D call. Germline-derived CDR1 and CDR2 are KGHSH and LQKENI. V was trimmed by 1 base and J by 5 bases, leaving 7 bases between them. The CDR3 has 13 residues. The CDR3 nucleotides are TGTGCCAGCTCACCACGGCGGATAGATACGCAGTATTTT. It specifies CASSPRRIDTQYF.

This chain's CDR3 is CASSEGTLQETQYF. The CDR3 DNA follows: TGTGCCAGCAGTGAAGGGACACTTCAAGAGACCCAGTACTTC. This chain connects TRBV2 to TRBJ2-5, with D possibly being TRBD1 (5 bases). Trimming took off 1 base at V and 2 bases at J, with 8 bases between the two ends. From germline, CDR1 is SNHLY and CDR2 FYNNEI. The CDR3 covers 14 residues.

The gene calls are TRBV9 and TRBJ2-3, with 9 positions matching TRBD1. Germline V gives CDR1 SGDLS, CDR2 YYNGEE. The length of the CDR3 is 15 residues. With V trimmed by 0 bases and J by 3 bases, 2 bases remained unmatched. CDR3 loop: CASSVDGTGTDTQYF. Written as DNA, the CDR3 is TGTGCCAGCAGCGTAGACGGGACAGGGACAGATACGCAGTATTTT.

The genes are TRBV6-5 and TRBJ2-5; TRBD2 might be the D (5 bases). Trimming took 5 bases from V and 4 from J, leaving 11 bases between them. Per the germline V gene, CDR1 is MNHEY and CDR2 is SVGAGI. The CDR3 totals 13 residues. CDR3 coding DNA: TGTGCCAGCAGTCCAGTCCGGGGAGAGACCCAGTACTTC. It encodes CASSPVRGETQYF.

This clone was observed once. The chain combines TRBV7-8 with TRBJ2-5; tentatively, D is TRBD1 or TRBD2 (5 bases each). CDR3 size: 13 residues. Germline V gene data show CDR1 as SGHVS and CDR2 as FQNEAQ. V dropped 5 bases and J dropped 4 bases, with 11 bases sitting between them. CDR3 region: CASSRLGGETQYF. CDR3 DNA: TGTGCCAGCAGCCGACTTGGGGGAGAGACCCAGTACTTC.

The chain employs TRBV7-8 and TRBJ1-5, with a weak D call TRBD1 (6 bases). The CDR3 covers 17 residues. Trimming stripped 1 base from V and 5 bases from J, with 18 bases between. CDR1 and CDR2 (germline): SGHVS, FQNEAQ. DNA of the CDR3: TGTGCCAGCAGCTTAGGGGGCATTTACAGGGAGGATCAGCCCCAGCATTTT. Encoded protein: CASSLGGIYREDQPQHF.

The CDR3 sequence: CASKQGGRETQYF. The DNA of the CDR3 is TGTGCCAGTAAACAGGGGGGCCGGGAGACCCAGTACTTC. The chain employs TRBV19 and TRBJ2-5; 8 bases fit TRBD1. Germline loops: CDR1 LNHDA, CDR2 SQIVND (reference sequence). Trimming removed 7 bases from V and 5 bases from J; junction bases left unmatched: 6. The CDR3 has 13 residues.

This chain's CDR3 is CASSVDRGTYEQYF. CDR3 bases: TGTGCCAGCAGTGTTGACAGGGGTACCTACGAGCAGTACTTC. The gene calls are TRBV6-6 and TRBJ2-7; 8 bases are shared with TRBD1. The CDR3 runs 14 residues. Trimming at V came to 5 bases and at J to 2 bases, leaving 5 bases not matched to a gene. Germline CDR1 is MNHNY and CDR2 is SVGAGI (reference sequence).

CDR3 sequence (DNA): TGCGCCAGCAGTGGGACTAGCGGGGGGGCCGGAGGCACCGGGGAGCTGTTTTTT. It codes for CASSGTSGGAGGTGELFF. The chain recombines TRBV10-1 with TRBJ2-2; 15 bases match TRBD2. The J segment lost 4 bases and the V segment lost 4 bases, leaving 7 bases of the junction unmatched. In germline, CDR1 is WNHNN, CDR2 SYGVQD (reference sequence). There are 18 residues in the CDR3.

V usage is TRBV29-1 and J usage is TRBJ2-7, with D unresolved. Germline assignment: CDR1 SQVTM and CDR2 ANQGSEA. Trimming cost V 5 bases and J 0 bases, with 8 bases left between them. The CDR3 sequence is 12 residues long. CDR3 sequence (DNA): TGCAGCGTTAGGGTAAGCTCCTACGAGCAGTACTTC. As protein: CSVRVSSYEQYF.

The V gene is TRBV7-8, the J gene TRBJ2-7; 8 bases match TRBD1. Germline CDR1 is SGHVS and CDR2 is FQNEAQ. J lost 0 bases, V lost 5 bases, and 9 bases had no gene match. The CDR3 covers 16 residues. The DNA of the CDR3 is TGTGCCAGCAGCACGTTAGGACAGGGCAGCTCCTACGAGCAGTACTTC. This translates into CASSTLGQGSSYEQYF.

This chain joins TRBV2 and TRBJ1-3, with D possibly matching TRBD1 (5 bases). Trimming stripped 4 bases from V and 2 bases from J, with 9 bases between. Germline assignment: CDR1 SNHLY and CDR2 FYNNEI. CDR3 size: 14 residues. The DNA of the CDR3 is TGTGCCAGCAGTGGTAGCAGGGCTGGAAACACCATATATTTT. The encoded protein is CASSGSRAGNTIYF. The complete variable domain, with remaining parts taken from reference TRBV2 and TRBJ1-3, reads EPEVTQTPSHQVTQMGQEVILRCVPISNHLYFYWYRQILGQKVEFLVSFYNNEISEKSEIFDDQFSVERPDGSNFTLKIRSTKLEDSAMYFCASSGSRAGNTIYFGEGSWLTVV.

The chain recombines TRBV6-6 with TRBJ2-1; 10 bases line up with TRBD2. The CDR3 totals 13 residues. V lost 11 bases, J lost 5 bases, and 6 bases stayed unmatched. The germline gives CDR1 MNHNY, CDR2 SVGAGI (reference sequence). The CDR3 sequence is CAVSGGANNEQFF. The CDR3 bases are TGTGCCGTCAGCGGGGGGGCCAACAATGAGCAGTTCTTC.

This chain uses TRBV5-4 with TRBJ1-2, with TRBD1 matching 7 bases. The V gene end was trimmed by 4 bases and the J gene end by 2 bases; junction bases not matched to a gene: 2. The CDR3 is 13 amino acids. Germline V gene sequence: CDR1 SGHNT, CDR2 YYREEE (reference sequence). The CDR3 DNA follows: TGTGCCAGCAGCCAGGGACAGAACTATGGCTACACCTTC. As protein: CASSQGQNYGYTF.

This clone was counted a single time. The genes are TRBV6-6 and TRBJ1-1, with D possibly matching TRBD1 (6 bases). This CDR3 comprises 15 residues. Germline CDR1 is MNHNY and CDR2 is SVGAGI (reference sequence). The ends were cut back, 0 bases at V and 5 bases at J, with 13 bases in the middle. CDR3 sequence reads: CASSYSNRERTEAFF. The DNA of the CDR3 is TGTGCCAGCAGTTACTCGAACAGGGAGAGAACTGAAGCTTTCTTT.